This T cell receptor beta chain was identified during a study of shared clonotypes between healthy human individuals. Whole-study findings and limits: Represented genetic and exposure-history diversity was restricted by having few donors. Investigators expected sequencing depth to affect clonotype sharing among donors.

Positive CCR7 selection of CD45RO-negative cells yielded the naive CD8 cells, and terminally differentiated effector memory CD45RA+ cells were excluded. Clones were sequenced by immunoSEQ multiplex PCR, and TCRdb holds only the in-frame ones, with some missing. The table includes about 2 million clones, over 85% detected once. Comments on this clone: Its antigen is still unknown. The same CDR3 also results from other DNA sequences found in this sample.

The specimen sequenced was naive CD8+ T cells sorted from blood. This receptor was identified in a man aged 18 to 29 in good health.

In DNA form, the CDR3 reads TGCGCCAGCAGCTTGGTAGGCAGCGGTTACAATGAGCAGTTCTTC. Protein: CASSLVGSGYNEQFF. V is TRBV5-1 and J is TRBJ2-1; possible D gene TRBD2, 5 bases. Between the trimmed V and J ends, which lost 0 bases and 4 bases, there was a span of 11 bases. The CDR3 is 15 residues long. The germline gives CDR1 SGHRS, CDR2 YFSETQ.